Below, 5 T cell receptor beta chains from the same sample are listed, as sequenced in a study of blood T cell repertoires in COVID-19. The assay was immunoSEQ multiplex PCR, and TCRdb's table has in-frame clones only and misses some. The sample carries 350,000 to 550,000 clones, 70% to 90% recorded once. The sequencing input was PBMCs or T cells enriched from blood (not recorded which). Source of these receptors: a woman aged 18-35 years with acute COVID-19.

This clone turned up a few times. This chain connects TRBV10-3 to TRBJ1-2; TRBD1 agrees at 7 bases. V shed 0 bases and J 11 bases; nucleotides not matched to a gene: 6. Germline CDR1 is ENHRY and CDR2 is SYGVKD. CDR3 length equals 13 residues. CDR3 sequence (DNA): TGTGCCATCAGTGAGTCGACAGGGCCCGGGTACACCTTC. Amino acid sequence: CAISESTGPGYTF.

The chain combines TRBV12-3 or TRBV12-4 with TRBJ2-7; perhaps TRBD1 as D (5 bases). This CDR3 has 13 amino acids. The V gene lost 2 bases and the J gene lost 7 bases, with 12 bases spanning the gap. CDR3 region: CASSLTGAWEQYF. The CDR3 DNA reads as TGTGCCAGCAGTTTAACTGGGGCATGGGAGCAGTACTTC.

The CDR3 loop reads CASSPRDLNTEAFF. CDR3 DNA: TGTGCCAGCAGCCCCAGGGACTTGAACACTGAAGCTTTCTTT. V and J are TRBV5-5 and TRBJ1-1; D perhaps matches TRBD1 (5 bases). This CDR3 spans 14 amino acids. V was clipped by 4 bases and J by 0 bases, with 10 bases between them. Germline CDR1 reads SGHKS; CDR2 reads YYEKEE (reference sequence).

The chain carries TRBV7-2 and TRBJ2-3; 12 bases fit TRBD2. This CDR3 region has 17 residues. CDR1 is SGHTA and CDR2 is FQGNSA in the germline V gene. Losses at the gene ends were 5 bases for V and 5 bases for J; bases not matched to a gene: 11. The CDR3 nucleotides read TGTGCCAGCAGCCTGCGGACTAGCGGGGACGTAGGAGATACGCAGTATTTT. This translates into CASSLRTSGDVGDTQYF.

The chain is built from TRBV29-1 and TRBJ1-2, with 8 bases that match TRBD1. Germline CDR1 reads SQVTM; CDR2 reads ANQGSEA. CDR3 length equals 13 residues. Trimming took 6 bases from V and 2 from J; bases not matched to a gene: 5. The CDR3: CSVKGQGNYGYTF. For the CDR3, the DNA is TGCAGCGTAAAAGGACAGGGAAACTATGGCTACACCTTC.